This T cell receptor (beta chain) was identified during a study of T-cell memory formation after mild COVID-19 (dated by TCRdb to the early 2020s). With respect to the entire study: TCR sequence clusters from the two donors were largely donor specific. The cohort comprised two young, previously healthy adult volunteers, one female and one male. In a couple of donors, T-cell clones that expanded and contracted after mild COVID-19 were tracked by sequencing TCRalpha and TCRbeta repertoires over time. General findings and caveats noted by the study authors: Clones that contracted from day 15 to 85 showed balanced CD4/CD8 phenotypes, whereas a second wave of clones that expanded from day 15 to 37 leaned towards CD4+. Some responding clones were found in pre-infection memory, which suggests that pre-existing cross-reactive memory T cells took part in the SARS-CoV-2 response. The study covered only a couple of mild cases, and larger cohorts including severe cases with pre-infection samples were considered necessary. SARS-CoV-2 specificity was not confirmed for the second-wave clones peaking on day 37. Contracting CD4+ clones turned up mainly in the CM and EM memory subsets, whereas EMRA was where CD8+ clones were enriched.

Data came from an Illumina NovaSeq 6000. TCRalpha and TCRbeta cDNA libraries were built by 5'RACE with constant-segment primers, adding sample barcodes and unique molecular identifiers. Trizol reagent was used to extract RNA from every sample. Amplification of the libraries took two PCR steps, and the second step added a second sample barcode plus Illumina TruSeq adapters. Libraries were sequenced on an Illumina NovaSeq with 2 x 150 bp paired-end reads. As for how the authors treated the data: Demultiplexing of reads and collapsing into UMI-guided consensus sequences were performed with migec v1.2.7. Using mixcr v2.1.11, the UMI consensuses were aligned to TRA and TRB V and J templates and assembled into clonotypes. A clonotype was counted as expanded or contracted only when both edgeR and NoisET called the clonotype significant, with the noise models trained on biological replicates. For edgeR calls, the thresholds were a false discovery rate-adjusted p below 0.01 and a log2 fold-change of 1. As an exploratory analysis of dynamics, PCA with hierarchical clustering was applied to max-normalized trajectories of the 1000 most abundant clonotypes. Each responding clone was given a CD4 or CD8 phenotype based on the CD4+ and CD8+ repertoires, which had been sequenced separately. TCRdb trimmed the raw reads at Q25, called clones with MiXCR and kept productive beta chains. Each entry is one CDR3 protein sequence, shown with its most common DNA and genes. None of the V and J calls come from the authors' own analysis; TCRdb made them. This sample gives more than 200,000 distinct CDR3 sequences in total; less than 20% of them show up just once. The ten largest make up 3.5% of the sample.

PBMCs were isolated by Ficoll-Paque density gradient centrifugation. A remark on this clonotype: Its specific antigen is unknown. No base quality information exists; no much larger clone differs at one position.

The CDR3 spans 14 residues, from the cysteine through the phenylalanine. The entry retains the CDR3 DNA only, 42 bases that are in frame from base 1. Germline trimming: 6 bases from V, 0 bases from J; junction bases outside gene matches: 2. The chain is made from TRBV12-3 or TRBV12-4 and TRBJ1-5, with 7 bases in between that match TRBD1. The source material was PBMCs or a T cell subset sorted from them (not recorded which). The sequence derives from a man younger than 30 who had mild COVID-19 (a few samples of this study predate the infection). The sample titles of this study are shuffled in the database, so cell type and time point are left out; the donor was told from shared clones. The base sequence is TGTGCCAGCAGGGGACAGATTAGCAATCAGCCCCAGCATTTT. It codes for CASRGQISNQPQHF.